These 16 T cell receptor beta chains came from one sample sequenced in a study of neoadjuvant nivolumab and ipilimumab in lung cancer (dated by TCRdb to the early 2020s). The time point label, read with the paper, signifies: pretherapy, before neoadjuvant immune checkpoint inhibitors. Libraries were made using the immunoSEQ multiplex PCR assay. In TCRdb, the immuneACCESS table is reduced to in-frame sequences with V and J assigned. These tables do not hold every clone; where another copy was compared, an unresolved V gene accounts for under half, and the others remain unexplained. The sample contains 40,000 to 55,000 clones, roughly 90% of them found a single time. The ten largest clones add up to around 3.7% of the sample. Material: blood, obtained before neoadjuvant nivolumab, alone or with ipilimumab. Receptor source: an adult with non-small cell lung cancer. Some clones in this sample may be carry-over from other donors' samples.

J is TRBJ2-3 and V is TRBV29-1; 7 bases are a match to TRBD2. The CDR3 runs 14 residues. In germline, CDR1 is SQVTM, CDR2 ANQGSEA. V lost 3 bases to trimming and J lost 3 bases; unmatched junction nucleotides: 6. CDR3 bases: TGCAGCGTTGATGTTCGCGGGAGAACAGATACGCAGTATTTT. Translated, it gives CSVDVRGRTDTQYF.

The chain is built from TRBV19 and TRBJ2-3; weak D call: TRBD1 (5 bases). With 2 bases removed from V and 8 bases from J, the gap between germline ends came to 14 bases. Germline CDR1 is LNHDA and CDR2 is SQIVND (reference sequence). The CDR3 is 14 residues long. The CDR3 DNA reads as TGTGCCAGTAGTATACGGCAGGGCATGGGTACGCAGTATTTT. Translated: CASSIRQGMGTQYF.

This clone was observed a handful of times. CDR3 sequence reads: CASRAPNTGELFF. The CDR3 DNA sequence: TGTGCCAGTCGTGCCCCGAACACCGGGGAGCTGTTTTTT. This chain links TRBV19 with TRBJ2-2, with D unclear. The V gene's germline CDR1 is LNHDA and CDR2 SQIVND (reference sequence). There are 13 residues in the CDR3. Trimming took 8 bases from V and 0 from J, leaving 7 bases between them.

The CDR3 sequence is CASSWGDRNTNTEAFF. The DNA of the CDR3 is TGCGCCAGCAGCTGGGGGGACCGGAACACGAACACTGAAGCTTTCTTT. The chain joins TRBV5-1 to TRBJ1-1, with D tentatively TRBD1 (5 bases). V was shortened by 3 bases and J by 1 base, with 16 bases between the two germline ends. This CDR3 spans 16 amino acids. The germline CDR1 and CDR2 sequences are SGHRS and YFSETQ.

The V call is TRBV7-9, the J call TRBJ2-2; 8 bases align to TRBD2. The V gene end was trimmed by 4 bases and the J gene end by 5 bases; junction bases not matched to a gene: 9. The CDR3 loop spans 16 amino acids. Per the germline V gene, CDR1 is SEHNR and CDR2 is FQNEAQ (reference sequence). CDR3 amino acids: CASSSPAGVETGELFF. CDR3 in DNA: TGTGCCAGCAGCTCCCCAGCGGGAGTAGAAACCGGGGAGCTGTTTTTT.

This clone was picked up a small number of times. The J gene is TRBJ2-5, the V gene TRBV15; TRBD1 might be the D (6 bases). CDR1 LNHNV and CDR2 YYDKDF come from the germline V gene (reference sequence). The germline V and J ends were trimmed by 1 base and 6 bases, with 12 bases remaining between them. CDR3 size: 14 residues. The CDR3 here is CATSRVGRGKTQYF. The CDR3 DNA follows: TGTGCCACCAGCAGAGTGGGCAGGGGAAAGACCCAGTACTTC.

The rearrangement joins TRBV20-1 to TRBJ2-5, with TRBD2 as a possible D gene (5 bases). V gave up 1 base and J gave up 5 bases, with 5 bases separating them. The CDR3 totals 11 residues. Germline CDR1 DFQATT, CDR2 SNEGSKA (reference sequence). CDR3 amino acids: CSARGGETQYF. The CDR3 region has the DNA TGCAGTGCTAGAGGAGGGGAGACCCAGTACTTC.

This clone occurred a few times. This rearrangement joins TRBV6-8 to TRBJ2-7, with a tentative D call TRBD2 (6 bases). CDR3 size: 13 residues. The V and J ends lost 6 bases and 5 bases respectively, with 14 bases between them. Germline V gene lookup returns CDR1 MNHGY and CDR2 SAAAGT. The CDR3 region is CASSYGGINEQYF. Written as DNA, the CDR3 is TGTGCCAGCAGCTACGGGGGTATTAACGAGCAGTACTTC.

The table lists this clone with a count of one. The genes are TRBV11-2 and TRBJ1-2; 10 nucleotides agree with TRBD1. The V and J ends lost 5 bases and 5 bases, in that order; junction bases with no gene match: 5. Germline values: CDR1 SGHAT, CDR2 FQNNGV. CDR3 length equals 14 residues. Here the CDR3 reads CASSPDRGVYGYTF. The CDR3 region has the DNA TGTGCCAGCAGCCCGGACAGGGGGGTGTATGGCTACACCTTC. Full variable domain (outside the CDR3, taken from reference TRBV11-2 and TRBJ1-2): EAGVAQSPRYKIIEKRQSVAFWCNPISGHATLYWYQQILGQGPKLLIQFQNNGVVDDSQLPKDRFSAERLKGVDSTLKIQPAKLEDSAVYLCASSPDRGVYGYTFGSGTRLTVV.

V usage is TRBV18 and J usage is TRBJ2-1; 7 bases match TRBD1. The V gene end was trimmed by 3 bases and the J gene end by 3 bases; junction bases not matched to a gene: 8. This CDR3 region has 16 residues. CDR1 is KGHSH, CDR2 LQKENI, per germline. CDR3 in amino acids: CASSPLGQGVYNEQFF. CDR3 nucleotides: TGTGCCAGCTCACCTCTTGGGCAGGGGGTCTACAATGAGCAGTTCTTC.

The rearrangement links TRBV4-1 to TRBJ2-1, with 13 bases matching TRBD2. The germline V gene has CDR1 MGHRA and CDR2 YSYEKL. With 5 bases clipped from V and 10 bases from J, the junction kept 8 bases outside the gene matches. The CDR3 runs 15 residues. The CDR3 bases are TGCGCCAGCAGCTATACTAGCGGGAGGGTTAGGGAGCAGTTCTTC. It specifies CASSYTSGRVREQFF.

The chain couples TRBV30 to TRBJ2-3, with a weak D call TRBD2 (6 bases). V dropped 5 bases and J dropped 4 bases, with 16 bases sitting between them. Per germline, CDR1 GTSNPN and CDR2 SVGIG (reference sequence). This CDR3 contains 14 residues. DNA for the CDR3: TGTGCCTGGGGGGGTAGGGGAGGACCAGATACGCAGTATTTT. Protein: CAWGGRGGPDTQYF.

V and J are TRBV2 and TRBJ2-5; D uncertain. This CDR3 region has 13 residues. CDR1 and CDR2 (germline): SNHLY, FYNNEI. Trimming removed 6 bases at V and 2 bases at J, with 10 bases between. DNA of the CDR3: TGTGCCAGCAGGGATGGACCTCAAGAGACCCAGTACTTC. Encoded protein: CASRDGPQETQYF.

This clone was detected only a few times. The CDR3 is CASSLGRLDNEQFF. As DNA, the CDR3 is TGTGCCAGCAGCTTAGGACGCCTAGACAATGAGCAGTTCTTC. The chain employs TRBV7-2 and TRBJ2-1; D gene ambiguous. Germline V lookup: CDR1 SGHTA, CDR2 FQGNSA. The CDR3 runs 14 residues. Trimming removed 1 base from V and 5 bases from J, with 9 bases in between.

The chain recombines TRBV5-4 with TRBJ2-1, with D maybe TRBD2 (6 bases). V lost 4 bases and J lost 7, with 15 bases in between. Germline CDR1 is SGHNT and CDR2 is YYREEE (reference sequence). The CDR3 length is 14 residues. The CDR3 region is CASSPGVGRNEQFF. The DNA of the CDR3 is TGTGCCAGCAGCCCGGGGGTGGGGAGGAATGAGCAGTTCTTC.

The V call is TRBV27, the J call TRBJ2-7, with 10 bases fitting TRBD1. Germline V lookup: CDR1 MNHEY, CDR2 SMNVEV (reference sequence). With 7 bases clipped from V and 6 bases from J, the junction kept 15 bases outside the gene matches. The CDR3 totals 16 residues. CDR3 loop: CASTSLLRDRGGEQYF. The CDR3 region has the DNA TGTGCCAGCACCAGTCTTCTCCGGGACAGGGGTGGCGAGCAGTACTTC.